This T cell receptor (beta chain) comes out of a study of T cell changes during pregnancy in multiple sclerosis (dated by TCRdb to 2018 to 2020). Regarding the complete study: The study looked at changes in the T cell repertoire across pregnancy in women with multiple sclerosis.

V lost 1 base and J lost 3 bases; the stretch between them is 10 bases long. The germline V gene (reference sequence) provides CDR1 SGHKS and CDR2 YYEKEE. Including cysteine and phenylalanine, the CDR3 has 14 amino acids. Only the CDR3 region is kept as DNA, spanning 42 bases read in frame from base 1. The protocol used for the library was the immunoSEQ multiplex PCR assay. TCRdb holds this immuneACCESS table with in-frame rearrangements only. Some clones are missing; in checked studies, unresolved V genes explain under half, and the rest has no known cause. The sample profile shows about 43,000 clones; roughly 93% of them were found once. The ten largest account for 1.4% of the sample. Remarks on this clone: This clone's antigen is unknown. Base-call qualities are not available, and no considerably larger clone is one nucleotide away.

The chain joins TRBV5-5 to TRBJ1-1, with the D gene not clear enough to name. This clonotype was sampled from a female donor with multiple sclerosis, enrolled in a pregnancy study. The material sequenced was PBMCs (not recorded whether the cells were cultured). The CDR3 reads CASSLYAVDTEAFF. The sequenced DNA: TGTGCCAGCAGCTTGTATGCGGTGGACACTGAAGCTTTCTTT.